The 2 T cell receptor beta chains below all came from one sample that was sequenced in a study of shared clonotypes between healthy human individuals. Profiling relied on immunoSEQ multiplex PCR, and the TCRdb table lists in-frame clones only, not all of them. The sample has roughly 2.4 million clones, more than 90% seen once; the top ten hold roughly 0.13%. Sequenced material: naive CD4+ T cells sorted from blood. Sample subset: CD45RA+ positively selected. These receptor sequences come from a man younger than 35 in good health.

The V gene is TRBV19, the J gene TRBJ1-5, with D unresolved. V was cut by 2 bases and J by 1 base, with 9 bases left in between. Germline assignment: CDR1 LNHDA and CDR2 SQIVND (reference sequence). CDR3 size: 15 residues. Here the CDR3 reads CASSIIPSSNQPQHF. CDR3 nucleotide sequence: TGTGCCAGTAGTATAATCCCCTCAAGCAATCAGCCCCAGCATTTT.

The chain joins TRBV7-9 to TRBJ1-2; D ambiguous. V shed 0 bases and J shed 4 bases, with 12 bases lying between them. CDR3 length: 15 residues. Germline V gives CDR1 SEHNR, CDR2 FQNEAQ (reference sequence). The CDR3 loop reads CASSLATREPYGYTF. In DNA, the CDR3 is TGTGCCAGCAGCTTAGCCACCCGGGAGCCCTATGGCTACACCTTC.